This TCR beta chain was captured by sequencing in a study of blood T cell repertoires in COVID-19 (dated by TCRdb to the early 2020s). Background on the whole study: Samples from collaborators originated in the United States, Italy and Spain and spanned both the acute and convalescent phases of COVID-19. The material from the prospective study consisted of cDNA or gDNA derived from T cells, B-cell-depleted T cells, or PBMCs. Subjects who had been exposed to COVID-19, were actively infected with it, or had recovered from it provided the deeply sampled blood TCRbeta repertoires that made up the dataset. A freely available public database, intended as a resource for researchers studying the immune response to SARS-CoV-2, is where the repertoires were released. The samples were drawn from two sources: the first 160 participants of the ongoing ImmuneRACE study, and approximately 1,300 subjects contributed by 6 global collaborators. Nearly every sample came with metadata listing a de-identified subject ID, COVID-19 status, age in years and sex. HLA class I and class II types, where available, came from metadata supplied by the sample provider rather than from assay-based typing. The full study reports these points: The quantity of clinical and demographic metadata differed by source and by participant and was supplied without curation.

Turning to this clone: This clone's antigen is unknown. No much larger clonotype is one base removed from it; base qualities were not supplied.

TCRbeta CDR3 regions were amplified from genomic DNA by means of the immunoSEQ Assay, a bias-controlled multiplex PCR. Turning to the authors' computational methods: The number of nucleated cells in each sample was estimated from the amplification of reference gene primers within the assay. To quantify the absolute abundance of each unique TCRbeta CDR3 rearrangement, sequence reads were collapsed and filtered. For each sample, productive Simpson clonality was calculated by taking the square root of Simpson's diversity index across productive rearrangements. TCRdb provides this immuneACCESS table in a form limited to in-frame rearrangements. Some clones are lacking; in checked studies, under half of them reflect an unresolved V gene, and why the rest are absent is not known. V and J calls and clone size come straight from that table; D and trimming were deduced from the DNA. The sample includes approximately 61,000 clones, with just over 85% observed a single time. Of the sample, about 18% falls within the top ten clones.

Each collaborating institution followed its own protocols to collect whole blood in K2EDTA tubes. For TCRbeta analysis, collaborators shipped samples in one of three forms: frozen whole blood, isolated PBMCs, or DNA extracted from either of those sample types. For CDR1 and CDR2, the germline V gene lists SGHRS and YFSETQ. V has 3 bases trimmed and J has 4 bases trimmed; junction bases matching no gene number 4. Inclusive of the bounding cysteine and phenylalanine, the CDR3 is 15 residues long. Only CDR3 DNA remains: 45 bases, in frame from the first base. The sequenced material came from peripheral blood. The TCR comes from a woman of 80 years or more with active COVID-19. The V and J genes are TRBV5-1 and TRBJ1-2, with 12 central nucleotides matching TRBD1. The sequenced DNA is TGCGCCAGCAGCTGGGGACAGGGGGCGAGCTATGGCTACACCTTC. Translated, it reads CASSWGQGASYGYTF.